These 18 T cell receptor beta chains were sequenced from one sample in a study of cytomegalovirus exposure and HLA in healthy donors. Primers: 60 Vbeta forward and 13 Jbeta reverse. The assay was immunoSEQ multiplex PCR, and TCRdb's table has in-frame clones only and misses some. Counted here are roughly 190,000 clones, around 90% occurring once; the ten biggest clones make up less than 1.3%. The sample comprised PBMCs. These receptors all come from a boy aged 2 to 9 in good health and CMV-seronegative.

This clone came up once. The chain links TRBV5-1 to TRBJ1-1; 9 nucleotides match TRBD1. Unmatched junction bases numbered 14, after V lost 0 bases and J lost 5 bases. The CDR3 is 18 residues long. Germline assignment: CDR1 SGHRS and CDR2 YFSETQ. In DNA, the CDR3 is TGCGCCAGCAGCTTGGGGACAGGGGCCCCACCAGGGGTTACTGAAGCTTTCTTT. Encoded protein: CASSLGTGAPPGVTEAFF.

The chain employs TRBV5-4 and TRBJ2-7; no clear D gene. Trimming took off 4 bases at V and 12 bases at J, with 20 bases between the two ends. The CDR3 has 13 amino acids. The germline V gene encodes CDR1 SGHNT and CDR2 YYREEE (reference sequence). In DNA, the CDR3 is TGTGCCAGCAGCGTGGACCTGGAGAGGCGGCTGTACTTC. Its translation is CASSVDLERRLYF.

The chain combines TRBV1 with TRBJ2-4; the table gives TRBD1 as D, unverified against the DNA. TRBV1 is shown as a pseudogene. The CDR3 sequence is 20 residues long. The CDR3 region has the DNA TGCACCAGCAGCCAAAGGTATCCCTTGGGAAGGGGGCGGGCCAAAAACATTCAGTACTTC. Protein: CTSSQRYPLGRGRAKNIQYF.

The V and J genes are TRBV28 and TRBJ2-3, with TRBD2 identical over 9 bases. This CDR3 is 16 amino acids long. Germline CDR1 MDHEN, CDR2 SYDVKM. The V and J ends lost 6 bases and 9 bases, in that order; junction bases with no gene match: 16. CDR3 region: CASRGGAGGPRGTQYF. The CDR3, as DNA: TGTGCCAGCAGGGGGGGGGCGGGAGGGCCTAGGGGGACGCAGTATTTT.

The chain has TRBV10-3 and TRBJ1-2; D is perhaps TRBD1 (5 bases). CDR1 is ENHRY, CDR2 SYGVKD, per germline. V lost 8 bases to trimming and J lost 7 bases, with 11 bases between them. The CDR3 has 11 amino acids. CDR3 in amino acids: CAIQGPAGYTF. The CDR3 bases are TGTGCCATCCAGGGCCCGGCTGGCTACACCTTC.

This clone was found many times. The chain couples TRBV19 to TRBJ2-6; no clear D. This CDR3 comprises 15 residues. Between the trimmed V and J ends, which lost 3 bases and 1 base, there was a span of 7 bases. Germline CDR1 is LNHDA and CDR2 is SQIVND (reference sequence). CDR3 region: CASSITRSGANVLTF. DNA for the CDR3: TGTGCCAGTAGTATTACACGTTCTGGGGCCAACGTCCTGACTTTC.

The chain combines TRBV4-1 with TRBJ2-7; 9 bases are a match to TRBD2. Germline lookup yields CDR1 MGHRA and CDR2 YSYEKL. The CDR3 sequence is 17 residues long. V gave up 0 bases and J gave up 0 bases; unmatched junction bases: 6. Written as DNA, the CDR3 is TGCGCCAGCAGCCAAGATCTGGCGGGAGGGGACTCCTACGAGCAGTACTTC. This translates into CASSQDLAGGDSYEQYF.

The chain uses TRBV5-1 and TRBJ2-7, with 9 bases identical to TRBD1. The ends lost 0 bases at V and 2 bases at J; junction bases unmatched: 15. CDR1 is SGHRS and CDR2 is YFSETQ in the germline V gene. CDR3 length: 19 residues. CDR3 residues: CASSLVRTGVAGGPYEQYF. CDR3 coding DNA: TGCGCCAGCAGCTTGGTCCGGACAGGGGTAGCGGGCGGCCCCTACGAGCAGTACTTC.

V gene TRBV11-2 combines with J gene TRBJ2-5, with TRBD1 as a possible D gene (6 bases). The DNA end favors TRBJ2-7, so the J call may be wrong. The germline V gene has CDR1 SGHAT and CDR2 FQNNGV. The CDR3 totals 13 residues. The CDR3 DNA reads as TGTGCCAGCAGTCGGACAGACACTTACGAGCAGTACTTC. Its protein product is CASSRTDTYEQYF.

The J gene is TRBJ1-1, the V gene TRBV2; the match to TRBD1 covers 7 bases. CDR3 length: 15 residues. In germline, CDR1 is SNHLY, CDR2 FYNNEI. V lost 4 bases to trimming and J lost 5 bases; unmatched junction nucleotides: 10. CDR3: CASSGKQGTRTEAFF. CDR3 bases: TGTGCCAGCAGTGGAAAACAGGGGACTCGTACTGAAGCTTTCTTT.

This rearrangement joins TRBV28 to TRBJ1-2; tentatively, D is TRBD1 (5 bases). Germline loops: CDR1 MDHEN, CDR2 SYDVKM. The CDR3 sequence is 13 residues long. V was clipped by 5 bases and J by 4 bases, with 11 bases between them. For the CDR3, the DNA is TGTGCCAGCAGTCCCCCAGGGTTCTATGGCTACACCTTC. It translates to CASSPPGFYGYTF.

Only a few counts were recorded for this clone. The CDR3 protein is CASTSGGDGYTF. DNA of the CDR3: TGTGCCAGCACCTCGGGGGGAGATGGCTACACCTTC. This chain connects TRBV6-1 to TRBJ1-2, with a possible D match to TRBD1 (5 bases). Germline lookup yields CDR1 MNHNS and CDR2 SASEGT. This CDR3 contains 12 residues. Trimming stripped 7 bases from V and 6 bases from J, with 12 bases between.

V is TRBV5-4 and J is TRBJ1-2; D remains unclear. This CDR3 comprises 15 residues. V was clipped by 2 bases and J by 5 bases, with 16 bases between them. CDR1 is SGHNT and CDR2 is YYREEE in the germline V gene (reference sequence). CDR3 sequence reads: CASSLEPGSLYGYTF. The CDR3 DNA reads TGTGCCAGCAGCTTAGAGCCAGGTTCCCTATATGGCTACACCTTC. The variable domain in full, completed from reference TRBV5-4 and TRBJ1-2, reads ETGVTQSPTHLIKTRGQQVTLRCSSQSGHNTVSWYQQALGQGPQFIFQYYREEENGRGNFPPRFSGLQFPNYSSELNVNALELDDSALYLCASSLEPGSLYGYTFGSGTRLTVV.

The chain employs TRBV4-1 and TRBJ2-7; the match to TRBD2 covers 12 bases. CDR1 and CDR2 (germline): MGHRA, YSYEKL. The length of the CDR3 is 15 residues. Losses at the gene ends were 1 base for V and 2 bases for J; bases not matched to a gene: 0. The CDR3 nucleotides are TGCGCCAGCAGCCAAGGGACTAGCGGGGCCTACGAGCAGTACTTC. Translated: CASSQGTSGAYEQYF.

This chain connects TRBV28 to TRBJ2-7; D perhaps matches TRBD1 (5 bases). The CDR3 consists of 15 residues. The germline gives CDR1 MDHEN, CDR2 SYDVKM. The V and J ends lost 6 bases and 5 bases respectively, with 20 bases between them. Here the CDR3 reads CASRPQGPVTHEQYF. In DNA form, the CDR3 reads TGTGCCAGCAGACCGCAGGGTCCCGTTACCCACGAGCAGTACTTC. The whole variable domain, filled in from reference TRBV28 and TRBJ2-7, reads DVKVTQSSRYLVKRTGEKVFLECVQDMDHENMFWYRQDPGLGLRLIYFSYDVKMKEKGDIPEGYSVSREKKERFSLILESASTNQTSMYLCASRPQGPVTHEQYFGPGTRLTVT.

The rearrangement links TRBV5-1 to TRBJ2-3; a weak D match, TRBD1 (6 bases). V lost 4 bases to trimming and J lost 2 bases, with 14 bases between them. The CDR3 contains 15 residues. Germline V gene data show CDR1 as SGHRS and CDR2 as YFSETQ. CDR3 residues: CASSLGAGPTDTQYF. The CDR3 nucleotides are TGCGCCAGCAGCCTGGGGGCAGGTCCCACAGATACGCAGTATTTT.

The chain uses TRBV25-1 and TRBJ1-3; no reliable D call. Germline V gene data show CDR1 as MGHDK and CDR2 as SYGVNS. Trimming stripped 4 bases from V and 2 bases from J, with 9 bases between. The CDR3 covers 14 residues. The DNA for the CDR3 is TGTGCCAGCAGTGTGTATACAGCTGGAAACACCATATATTTT. The encoded protein is CASSVYTAGNTIYF. Full variable domain (missing parts from reference TRBV25-1 and TRBJ1-3): EADIYQTPRYLVIGTGKKITLECSQTMGHDKMYWYQQDPGMELHLIHYSYGVNSTEKGDLSSESTVSRIRTEHFPLTLESARPSHTSQYLCASSVYTAGNTIYFGEGSWLTVV.

The chain is built from TRBV27 and TRBJ2-7; the match to TRBD1 covers 9 bases. Trimming cost V 4 bases and J 4 bases; bases outside gene matches: 5. The CDR3 is made up of 14 amino acids. From germline, CDR1 is MNHEY and CDR2 SMNVEV (reference sequence). Written as DNA, the CDR3 is TGTGCCAGCAGTTGGGGGACAGGGACGTACGAGCAGTACTTC. Its protein is CASSWGTGTYEQYF.